These T cell receptor beta chains were read from a single sample in a study of T cells in Graves' hyperthyroidism and ophthalmopathy. TCRdb analysed the multiplex PCR reads with MiXCR anew, one entry per CDR3 protein. The table shows 90,000 to 120,000 distinct CDR3 sequences, with 15% to 20% occurring only once. Sequencing was carried out using blood. Source of these receptors: a woman in her forties or fifties with Graves' hyperthyroidism. CDR3s include the opening cysteine and the closing phenylalanine or tryptophan.

CDR3 length | J gene | V gene | CDR3 protein
14 | TRBJ1-2 | TRBV19 | CASSTSQENYGYTF
14 | TRBJ1-4 | TRBV11-2 | CASSLGLANEKLFF
15 | TRBJ1-3 | TRBV20-1 | CSASRGGGTRNTIYF
14 | TRBJ2-5 | TRBV7-9 | CASSLSGYRETQYF
13 | TRBJ2-5 | TRBV19 | CASSVGQGETQYF
16 | TRBJ1-6 | TRBV6-5 | CASSYSSLTTPSPLHF
15 | TRBJ1-1 | TRBV13 | CASSLAGYRTEGAFF
13 | TRBJ2-1 | TRBV20-1 | CSAQRGQHNEQFF
13 | TRBJ1-4 | TRBV28 | CASGRGASEKLFF
15 | TRBJ2-5 | TRBV7-3 | CASSLMGLAPETQYF
15 | TRBJ2-1 | TRBV6-6 | CASSYIRQGKGEQFF
18 | TRBJ2-2 | TRBV7-2 | CASSLAAGASGNTGELFF
11 | TRBJ2-1 | TRBV20-1 | CSASQREEQFF
16 | TRBJ2-6 | TRBV5-1 | CASRSQGAHGANVLTF
16 | TRBJ1-3 | TRBV15 | CATSRGKGAAGNTIYF
15 | TRBJ1-4 | TRBV16 | CASSHTGTVAEKLFF
12 | TRBJ2-2 | TRBV18 | CASSPNRGELFF
14 | TRBJ1-2 | TRBV13 | CASSALGILGGYTF
15 | TRBJ2-1 | TRBV5-1 | CASSSDGLSYNEQFF
16 | TRBJ2-3 | TRBV4-1 | CASSQGGTGSTDTQYF
14 | TRBJ2-1 | TRBV29-1 | CATPGLAGVNEQFF
14 | TRBJ2-7 | TRBV5-1 | CASSAYLTGYEQYF
16 | TRBJ2-7 | TRBV28 | CASSAQAGTGNYEQYF
13 | TRBJ2-3 | TRBV27 | CASRQGASDTQYF